The present T cell receptor (beta chain) was sequenced within a study of shared T cell receptors in the human thymus. With 2 bases removed from V and 5 bases from J, the gap between germline ends came to 9 bases. This CDR3 comprises 14 residues. The germline gives CDR1 SNHLY, CDR2 FYNNEI. The method was immunoSEQ multiplex PCR; TCRdb's version includes in-frame clones alone and lacks a portion of them. The table has hundreds of thousands of clones, around 87% seen once. The sample was also reused in another study, on human thymus T cells. This second study says: Healthy Finnish infants undergoing corrective surgery for congenital heart defects were used as donors. Resections obtained during corrective heart surgery supplied the thymus tissue. Related studies noted strongly shared thymic repertoires across unrelated people.

The TCR sequence derives from a boy under two years old with a congenital heart defect. The chain combines TRBV2 with TRBJ2-2; a possible D gene is TRBD2 (6 bases). The sequenced sample consisted of thymocytes. The CDR3: CASSELEGTGELFF. The CDR3 DNA sequence: TGTGCCAGCAGTGAATTGGAGGGTACCGGGGAGCTGTTTTTT.